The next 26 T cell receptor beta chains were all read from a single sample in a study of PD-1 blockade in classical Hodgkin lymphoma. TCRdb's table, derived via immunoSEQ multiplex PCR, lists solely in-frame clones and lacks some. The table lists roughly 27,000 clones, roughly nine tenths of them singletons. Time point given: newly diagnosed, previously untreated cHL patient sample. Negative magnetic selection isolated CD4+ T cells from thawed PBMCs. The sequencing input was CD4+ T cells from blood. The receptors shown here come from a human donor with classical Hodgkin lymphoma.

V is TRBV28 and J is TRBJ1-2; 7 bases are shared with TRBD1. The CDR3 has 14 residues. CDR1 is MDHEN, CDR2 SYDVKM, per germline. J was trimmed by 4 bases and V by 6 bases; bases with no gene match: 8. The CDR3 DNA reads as TGTGCCAGCAGACCCACAGGGGCGGCCTATGGCTACACCTTC. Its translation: CASRPTGAAYGYTF.

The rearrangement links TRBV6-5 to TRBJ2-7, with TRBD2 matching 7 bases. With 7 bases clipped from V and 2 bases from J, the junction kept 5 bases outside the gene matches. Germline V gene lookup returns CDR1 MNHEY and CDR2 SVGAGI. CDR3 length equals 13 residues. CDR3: CASKRESTYEQYF. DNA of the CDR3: TGTGCCAGCAAGCGGGAATCAACCTACGAGCAGTACTTC.

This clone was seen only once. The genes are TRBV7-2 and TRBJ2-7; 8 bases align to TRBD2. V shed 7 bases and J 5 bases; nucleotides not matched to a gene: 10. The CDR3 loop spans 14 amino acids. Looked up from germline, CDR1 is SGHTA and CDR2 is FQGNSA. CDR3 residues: CASTGLASMDEQYF. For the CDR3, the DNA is TGTGCCAGCACCGGACTAGCCTCTATGGACGAGCAGTACTTC.

The CDR3 reads CASSQAEENTIYF. CDR3 coding DNA: TGCGCCAGCAGCCAGGCAGAAGAAAACACCATATATTTT. The chain uses TRBV4-1 and TRBJ1-3; no definite D call. Trimming pared 3 bases from V and 6 bases from J, leaving 9 bases between. CDR1 MGHRA and CDR2 YSYEKL come from the germline V gene. The length of the CDR3 is 13 residues.

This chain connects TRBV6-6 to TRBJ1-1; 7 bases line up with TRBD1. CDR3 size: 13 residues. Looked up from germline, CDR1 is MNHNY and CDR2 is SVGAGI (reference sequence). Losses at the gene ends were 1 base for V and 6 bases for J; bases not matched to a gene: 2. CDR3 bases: TGTGCCAGCAGTTACTACCAGGGGGCTGAAGCTTTCTTT. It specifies CASSYYQGAEAFF.

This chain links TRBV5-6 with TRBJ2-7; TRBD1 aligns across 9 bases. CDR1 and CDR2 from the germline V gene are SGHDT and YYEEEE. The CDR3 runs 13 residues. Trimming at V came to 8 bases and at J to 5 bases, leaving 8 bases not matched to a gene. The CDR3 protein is CASLQGANDEQYF. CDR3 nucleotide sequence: TGTGCCAGTTTACAGGGGGCGAACGACGAGCAGTACTTC.

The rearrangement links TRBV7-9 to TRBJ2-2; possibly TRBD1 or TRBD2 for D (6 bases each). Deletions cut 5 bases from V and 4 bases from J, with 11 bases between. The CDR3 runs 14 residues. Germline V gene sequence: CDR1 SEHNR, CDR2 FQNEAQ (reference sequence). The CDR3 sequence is CASSAGHFTGELFF. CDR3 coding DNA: TGTGCCAGCAGCGCGGGACACTTCACCGGGGAGCTGTTTTTT.

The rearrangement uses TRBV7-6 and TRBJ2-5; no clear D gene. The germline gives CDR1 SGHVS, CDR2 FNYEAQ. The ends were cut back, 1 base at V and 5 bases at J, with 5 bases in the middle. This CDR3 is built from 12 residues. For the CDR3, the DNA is TGTGCCAGCAGCTTAGGTCCGGAGACCCAGTACTTC. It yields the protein CASSLGPETQYF. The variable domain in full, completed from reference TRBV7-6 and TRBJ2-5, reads GAGVSQSPRYKVTKRGQDVALRCDPISGHVSLYWYRQALGQGPEFLTYFNYEAQQDKSGLPNDRFSAERPEGSISTLTIQRTEQRDSAMYRCASSLGPETQYFGPGTRLLVL.

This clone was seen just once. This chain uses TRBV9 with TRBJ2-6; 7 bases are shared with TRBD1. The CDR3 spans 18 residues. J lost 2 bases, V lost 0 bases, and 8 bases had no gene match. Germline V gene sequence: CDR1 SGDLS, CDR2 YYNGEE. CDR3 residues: CASSVEGRGFAGANVLTF. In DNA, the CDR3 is TGTGCCAGCAGCGTAGAAGGCAGGGGGTTCGCTGGGGCCAACGTCCTGACTTTC.

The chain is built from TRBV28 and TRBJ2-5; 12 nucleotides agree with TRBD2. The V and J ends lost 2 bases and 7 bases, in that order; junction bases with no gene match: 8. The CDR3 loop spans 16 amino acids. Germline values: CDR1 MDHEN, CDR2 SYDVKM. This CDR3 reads CASSLPTSGSPRTQYF. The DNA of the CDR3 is TGTGCCAGCAGTTTACCGACTAGCGGGAGTCCCAGGACCCAGTACTTC.

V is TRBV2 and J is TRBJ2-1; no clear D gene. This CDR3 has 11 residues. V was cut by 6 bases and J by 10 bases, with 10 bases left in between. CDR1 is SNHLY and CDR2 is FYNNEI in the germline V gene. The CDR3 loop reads CASSEFREQFF. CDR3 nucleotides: TGTGCCAGCAGCGAGTTCAGGGAGCAGTTCTTC. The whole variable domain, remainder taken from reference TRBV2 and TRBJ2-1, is EPEVTQTPSHQVTQMGQEVILRCVPISNHLYFYWYRQILGQKVEFLVSFYNNEISEKSEIFDDQFSVERPDGSNFTLKIRSTKLEDSAMYFCASSEFREQFFGPGTRLTVL.

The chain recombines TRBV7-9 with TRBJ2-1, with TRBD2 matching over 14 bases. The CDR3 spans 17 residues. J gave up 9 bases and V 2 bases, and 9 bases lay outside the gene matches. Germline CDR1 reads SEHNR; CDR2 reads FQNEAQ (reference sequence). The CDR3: CASSLTGTSGSSSEQFF. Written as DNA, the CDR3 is TGTGCCAGCAGCTTAACCGGGACTAGCGGGAGTTCAAGTGAGCAGTTCTTC. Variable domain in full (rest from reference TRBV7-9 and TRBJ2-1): DTGVSQNPRHKITKRGQNVTFRCDPISEHNRLYWYRQTLGQGPEFLTYFQNEAQLEKSRLLSDRFSAERPKGSFSTLEIQRTEQGDSAMYLCASSLTGTSGSSSEQFFGPGTRLTVL.

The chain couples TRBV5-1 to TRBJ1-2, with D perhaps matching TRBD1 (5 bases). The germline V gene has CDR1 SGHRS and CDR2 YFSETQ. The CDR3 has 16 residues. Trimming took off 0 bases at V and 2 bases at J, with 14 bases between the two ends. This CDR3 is CASSLEVPGPNYGYTF. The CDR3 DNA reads TGCGCCAGCAGCTTGGAAGTCCCAGGGCCGAACTATGGCTACACCTTC.

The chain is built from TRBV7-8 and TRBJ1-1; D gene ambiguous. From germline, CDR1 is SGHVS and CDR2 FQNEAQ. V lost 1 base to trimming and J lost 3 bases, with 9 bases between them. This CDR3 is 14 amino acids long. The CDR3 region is CASSLGRRYTEAFF. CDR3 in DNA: TGTGCCAGCAGCTTAGGAAGGAGGTACACTGAAGCTTTCTTT.

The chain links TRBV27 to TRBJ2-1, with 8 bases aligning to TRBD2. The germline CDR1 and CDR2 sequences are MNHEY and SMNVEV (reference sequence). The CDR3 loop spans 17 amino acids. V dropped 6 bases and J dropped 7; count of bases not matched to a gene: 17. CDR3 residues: CASSQRKFGRELNEQFF. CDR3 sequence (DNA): TGTGCCAGCAGCCAGCGTAAATTCGGGAGGGAATTGAATGAGCAGTTCTTC.

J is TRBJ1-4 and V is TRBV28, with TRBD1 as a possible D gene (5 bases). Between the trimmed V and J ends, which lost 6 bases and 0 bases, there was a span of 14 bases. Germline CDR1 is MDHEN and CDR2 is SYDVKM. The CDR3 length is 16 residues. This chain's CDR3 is CASRGGVRATNEKLFF. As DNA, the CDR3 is TGTGCCAGCAGGGGGGGGGTACGGGCAACTAATGAAAAACTGTTTTTT.

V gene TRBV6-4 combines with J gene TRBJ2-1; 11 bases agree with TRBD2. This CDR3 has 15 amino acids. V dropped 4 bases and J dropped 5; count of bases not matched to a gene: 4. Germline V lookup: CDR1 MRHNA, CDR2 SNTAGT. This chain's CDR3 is CASSAPGLADNEQFF. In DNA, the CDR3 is TGTGCCAGCAGTGCACCGGGACTAGCGGACAATGAGCAGTTCTTC.

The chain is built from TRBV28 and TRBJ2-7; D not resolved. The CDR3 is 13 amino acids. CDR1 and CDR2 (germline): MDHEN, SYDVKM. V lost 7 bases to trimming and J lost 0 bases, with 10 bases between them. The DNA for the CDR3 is TGTGCCAGCATAGGTTCTGTCTCCTACGAGCAGTACTTC. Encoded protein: CASIGSVSYEQYF.

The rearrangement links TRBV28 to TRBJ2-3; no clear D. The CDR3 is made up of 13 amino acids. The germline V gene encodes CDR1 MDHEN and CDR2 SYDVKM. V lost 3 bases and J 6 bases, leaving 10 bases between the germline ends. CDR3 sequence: CASSFGHKDTQYF. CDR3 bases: TGTGCCAGCAGTTTTGGTCACAAGGATACGCAGTATTTT.

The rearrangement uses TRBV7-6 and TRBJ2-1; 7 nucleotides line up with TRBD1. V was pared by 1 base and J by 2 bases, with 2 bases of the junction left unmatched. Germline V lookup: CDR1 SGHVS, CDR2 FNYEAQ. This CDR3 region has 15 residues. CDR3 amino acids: CASSLGQGPYNEQFF. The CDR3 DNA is TGTGCCAGCAGCTTAGGACAGGGACCCTACAATGAGCAGTTCTTC.

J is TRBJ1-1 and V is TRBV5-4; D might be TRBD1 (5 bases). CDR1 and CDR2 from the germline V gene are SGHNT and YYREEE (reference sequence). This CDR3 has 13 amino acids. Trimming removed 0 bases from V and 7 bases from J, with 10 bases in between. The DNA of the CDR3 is TGTGCCAGCAGCTTGGTAAGTCAGGGTGAAGCTTTCTTT. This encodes CASSLVSQGEAFF.

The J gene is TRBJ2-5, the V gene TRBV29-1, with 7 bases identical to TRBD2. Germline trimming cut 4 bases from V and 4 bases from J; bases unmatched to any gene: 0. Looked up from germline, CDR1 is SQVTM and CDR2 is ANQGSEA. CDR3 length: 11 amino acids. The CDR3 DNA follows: TGCAGCGTTGGGGAGGGAGAGACCCAGTACTTC. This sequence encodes CSVGEGETQYF.

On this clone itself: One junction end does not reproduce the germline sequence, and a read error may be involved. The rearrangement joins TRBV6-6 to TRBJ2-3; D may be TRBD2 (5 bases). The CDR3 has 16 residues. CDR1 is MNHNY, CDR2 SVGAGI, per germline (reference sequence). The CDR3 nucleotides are TGTGCCAGCACCACCGCCCCGGGGAGTAGCAGAGATACGCAGTATTTT. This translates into CASTTAPGSSRDTQYF.

The CDR3 region is CASSYRDGSYEQYF. The CDR3 bases are TGTGCCAGTAGTTACCGGGACGGCTCCTACGAGCAGTACTTC. The chain recombines TRBV19 with TRBJ2-7; either TRBD1 or TRBD2 may supply D (5 bases each). Germline loops: CDR1 LNHDA, CDR2 SQIVND (reference sequence). The CDR3 spans 14 residues. Trimming stripped 5 bases from V and 0 bases from J, with 11 bases between.

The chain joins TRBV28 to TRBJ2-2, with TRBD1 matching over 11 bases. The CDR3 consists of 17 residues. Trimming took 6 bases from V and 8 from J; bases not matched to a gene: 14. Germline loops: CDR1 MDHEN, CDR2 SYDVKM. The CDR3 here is CASSRFGGTGGRGELFF. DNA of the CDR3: TGTGCCAGCAGCCGCTTCGGGGGGACAGGGGGACGAGGGGAGCTGTTTTTT.

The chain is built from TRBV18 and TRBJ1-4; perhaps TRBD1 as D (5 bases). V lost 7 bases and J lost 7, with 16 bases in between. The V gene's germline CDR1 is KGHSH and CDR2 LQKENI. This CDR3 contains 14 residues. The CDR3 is CASWAGLVGEKLFF. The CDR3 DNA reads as TGTGCCAGCTGGGCGGGACTAGTTGGTGAAAAACTGTTTTTT.